One and the same sample provided the 5 T cell receptor beta chains below, sequenced in a study of T cell clonality in common variable immunodeficiency. Method: immunoSEQ multiplex PCR; TCRdb's copy keeps in-frame clones and lacks some. This sample shows about 35,000 clones and no singletons; more than 2.5% rests with the ten largest. Sequences were obtained from peripheral blood mononuclear cells. These receptors all come from a person aged 18-70 years in good health.

There are many counts of this clone. The CDR3 is cut off 3 residues early in the read; its end comes from the germline J gene. The chain links TRBV4-1 to TRBJ2-5, with 11 bases aligning to TRBD2. Trimming cost V 2 bases and J 6 bases; bases outside gene matches: 5. The germline V gene encodes CDR1 MGHRA and CDR2 YSYEKL. CDR3 size: 15 residues. The CDR3 DNA, read in part, is TGCGCCAGCAGCCAACTACTAGCGGGAGAGAAGACC. Its translation: CASSQLLAGEKT. The full CDR3 reads CASSQLLAGEKTQYF.

This clone was recorded many times. The covered CDR3 bases are TGCGCCAGCAGGGCTAGCGGGACCTACGAG. Encoded protein: CASRASGTYE. The complete CDR3 protein is CASRASGTYEQYF. This chain uses TRBV5-1 with TRBJ2-7; 9 nucleotides agree with TRBD2. The read finishes 3 residues shy of the CDR3 end, and the germline J gene is used to complete it. CDR1 SGHRS and CDR2 YFSETQ come from the germline V gene. V lost 5 bases and J lost 2; bases outside the gene matches: 2. This CDR3 region has 13 residues.

This clone was counted at least ten times. The read falls 3 residues short of the CDR3 end, and the missing part is taken from the germline J gene. The chain is built from TRBV18 and TRBJ2-3; D call uncertain. The germline V gene has CDR1 KGHSH and CDR2 LQKENI. V was clipped by 1 base and J by 0 bases, with 5 bases between them. This CDR3 contains 14 residues. CDR3 region: CASSPLVSTDTQYF. The sequenced CDR3 bases are TGTGCCAGCTCACCACTAGTCAGCACAGATACG.

This clone has a count of ten or more. The read ends 3 residues early relative to the CDR3; the germline J gene fills the gap. The chain uses TRBV20-1 and TRBJ2-1; TRBD1 matches 8 bases. Germline trimming cut 2 bases from V and 4 bases from J; bases unmatched to any gene: 4. This CDR3 contains 14 residues. The V gene's germline CDR1 is DFQATT and CDR2 SNEGSKA (reference sequence). CDR3 loop: CSARQDRVYNEQFF. The sequenced part of the CDR3 DNA is TGCAGTGCTAGACAGGACAGGGTATACAATGAG.

The sample holds many counts of this clone. The CDR3 end is not reached by the read, which stops 3 residues before it; the germline J gene fills it in. The chain is built from TRBV20-1 and TRBJ1-1; D is unclear. V was shortened by 5 bases and J by 1 base, with 5 bases between the two germline ends. The CDR3 is made up of 11 amino acids. Looked up from germline, CDR1 is DFQATT and CDR2 is SNEGSKA (reference sequence). The CDR3 loop is CSAYKNTEAFF. The sequenced part of the CDR3 DNA is TGCAGTGCTTACAAGAACACTGAA.